This T cell receptor beta chain appears in the sequencing data of a study of cytomegalovirus exposure and HLA in healthy donors. Findings and limits, study-wide: A later analysis found first-cohort TCR clusters tended to co-occur in the 90 to 150 validation repertoires.

This table comes from immunoSEQ multiplex PCR, and its TCRdb copy is limited to in-frame clones, with some not included. Here the sample spans about 110,000 clones, over 75% being singletons. Germline V CDR1 and CDR2: SGHTA, FQGNSA. The length of the CDR3 is 13 residues. The V and J ends lost 1 base and 3 bases respectively, with 7 bases between them. Details on this clone: Its cognate antigen is unknown.

The clonotype originates from a woman aged 18 to 35 in good health and CMV-seronegative. V and J are TRBV7-2 and TRBJ2-7; unclear D gene. Sample: PBMCs. Written as DNA, the CDR3 is TGTGCCAGCAGCTTAGGGTCGGGCTACGAGCAGTACTTC. This sequence encodes CASSLGSGYEQYF.